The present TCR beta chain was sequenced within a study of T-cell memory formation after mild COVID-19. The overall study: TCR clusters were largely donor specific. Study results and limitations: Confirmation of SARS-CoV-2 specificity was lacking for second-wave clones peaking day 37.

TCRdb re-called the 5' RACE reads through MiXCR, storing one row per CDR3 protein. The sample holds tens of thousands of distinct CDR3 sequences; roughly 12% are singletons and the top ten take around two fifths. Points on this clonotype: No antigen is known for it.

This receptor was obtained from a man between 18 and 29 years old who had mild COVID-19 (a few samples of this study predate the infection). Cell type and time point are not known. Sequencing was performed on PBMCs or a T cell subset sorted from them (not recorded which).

For the CDR3, the DNA is TGTGCCAGCAGAGACGCATCTAGCGGGAGGACCTACGAGCAGTACTTC. It yields the protein CASRDASSGRTYEQYF. The V and J genes are TRBV6-2 or TRBV6-3 and TRBJ2-7, with 11 nucleotides matching TRBD2. CDR1 is MNHEY and CDR2 is SVGEGT in the germline V gene. V trimming: 6 bases; J trimming: 2 bases; junction bases outside the gene matches: 9. The CDR3 covers 16 residues.